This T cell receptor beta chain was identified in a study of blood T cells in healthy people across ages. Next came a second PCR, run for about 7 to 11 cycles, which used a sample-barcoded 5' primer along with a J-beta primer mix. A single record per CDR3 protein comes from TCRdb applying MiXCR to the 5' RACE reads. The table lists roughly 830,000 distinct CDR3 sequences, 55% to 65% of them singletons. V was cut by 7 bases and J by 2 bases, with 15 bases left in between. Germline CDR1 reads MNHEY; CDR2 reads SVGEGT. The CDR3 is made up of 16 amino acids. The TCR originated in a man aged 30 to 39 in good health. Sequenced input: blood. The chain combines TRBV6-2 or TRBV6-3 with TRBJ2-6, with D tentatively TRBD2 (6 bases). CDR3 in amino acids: CASTQPRRAGANVLTF. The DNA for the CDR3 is TGTGCCAGCACCCAACCCCGGAGGGCTGGGGCCAACGTCCTGACTTTC.